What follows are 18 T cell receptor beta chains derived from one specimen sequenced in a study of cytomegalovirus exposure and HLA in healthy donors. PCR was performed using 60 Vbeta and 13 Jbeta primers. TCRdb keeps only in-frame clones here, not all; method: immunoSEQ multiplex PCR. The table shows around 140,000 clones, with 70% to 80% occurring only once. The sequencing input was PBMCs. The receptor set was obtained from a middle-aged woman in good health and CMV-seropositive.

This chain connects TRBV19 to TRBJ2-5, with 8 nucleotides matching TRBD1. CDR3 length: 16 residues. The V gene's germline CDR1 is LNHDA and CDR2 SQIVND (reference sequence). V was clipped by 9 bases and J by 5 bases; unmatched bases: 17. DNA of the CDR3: TGTGCCAGCTCTAAACCAGGGACAGGATATGGGGAGACCCAGTACTTC. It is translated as CASSKPGTGYGETQYF.

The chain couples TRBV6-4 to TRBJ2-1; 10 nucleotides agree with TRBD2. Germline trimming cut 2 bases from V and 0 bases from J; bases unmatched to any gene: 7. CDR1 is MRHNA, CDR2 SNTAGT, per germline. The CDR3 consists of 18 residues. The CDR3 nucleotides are TGTGCCAGCAGTGACGCGACTAGCGGGTATAGCTCCTACAATGAGCAGTTCTTC. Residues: CASSDATSGYSSYNEQFF.

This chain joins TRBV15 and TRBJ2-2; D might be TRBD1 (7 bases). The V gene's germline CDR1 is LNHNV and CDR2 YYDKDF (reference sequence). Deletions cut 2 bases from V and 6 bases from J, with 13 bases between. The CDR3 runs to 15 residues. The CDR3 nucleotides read TGTGCCACCAGCAGATTGATCAGGGGGGCCGGGGAGCTGTTTTTT. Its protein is CATSRLIRGAGELFF.

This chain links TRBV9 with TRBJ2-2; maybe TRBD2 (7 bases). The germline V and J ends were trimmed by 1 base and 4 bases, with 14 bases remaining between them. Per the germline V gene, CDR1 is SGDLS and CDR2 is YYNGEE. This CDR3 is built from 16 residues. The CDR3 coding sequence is TGTGCCAGCAGCGTACATGGCGGGGGCGGCACCGGGGAGCTGTTTTTT. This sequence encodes CASSVHGGGGTGELFF.

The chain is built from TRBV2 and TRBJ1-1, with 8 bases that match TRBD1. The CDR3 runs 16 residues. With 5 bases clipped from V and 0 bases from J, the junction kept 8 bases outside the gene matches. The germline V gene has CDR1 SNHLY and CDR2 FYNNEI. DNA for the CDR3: TGTGCCAGCAGTAAATTCCGACAGGGGATGAACACTGAAGCTTTCTTT. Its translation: CASSKFRQGMNTEAFF.

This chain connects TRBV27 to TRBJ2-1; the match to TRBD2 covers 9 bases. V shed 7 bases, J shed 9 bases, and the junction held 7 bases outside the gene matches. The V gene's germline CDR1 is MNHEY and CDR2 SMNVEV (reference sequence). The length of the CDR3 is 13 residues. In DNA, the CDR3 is TGTGCCAGCAAAAGAATAGCGGGAGTTGAGCAGTTCTTC. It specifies CASKRIAGVEQFF.

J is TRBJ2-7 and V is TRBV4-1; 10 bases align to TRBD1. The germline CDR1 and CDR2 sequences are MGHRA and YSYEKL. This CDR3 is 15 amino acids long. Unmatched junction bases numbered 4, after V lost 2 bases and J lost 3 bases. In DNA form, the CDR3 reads TGCGCCAGCAGCCAACCGGGACAGGGGCGCTACGAGCAGTACTTC. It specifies CASSQPGQGRYEQYF.

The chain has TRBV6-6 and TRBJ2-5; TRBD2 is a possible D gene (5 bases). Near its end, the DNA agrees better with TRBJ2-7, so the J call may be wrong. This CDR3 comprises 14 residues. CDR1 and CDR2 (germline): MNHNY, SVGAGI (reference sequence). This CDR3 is CASSYSEGRYEQYF. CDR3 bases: TGTGCCAGCAGTTACTCTGAAGGGAGATACGAGCAGTACTTC.

As DNA, the CDR3 is TGCGCCAGCAGCTTTACCCCACAGGGGGTCACTGAAGCTTTCTTT. The encoded protein is CASSFTPQGVTEAFF. The chain uses TRBV10-2 and TRBJ1-1; the match to TRBD1 covers 8 bases. The trim removed 6 bases at V and 4 bases at J, leaving 10 bases unmatched. Germline V lookup: CDR1 WSHSY, CDR2 SAAADI. The CDR3 contains 15 residues.

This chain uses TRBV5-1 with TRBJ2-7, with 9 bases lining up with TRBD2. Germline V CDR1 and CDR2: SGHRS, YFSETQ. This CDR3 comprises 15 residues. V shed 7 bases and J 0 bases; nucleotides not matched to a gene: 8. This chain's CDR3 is CASRRLAERSYEQYF. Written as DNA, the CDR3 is TGCGCCAGCCGAAGACTAGCGGAGCGCTCCTACGAGCAGTACTTC.

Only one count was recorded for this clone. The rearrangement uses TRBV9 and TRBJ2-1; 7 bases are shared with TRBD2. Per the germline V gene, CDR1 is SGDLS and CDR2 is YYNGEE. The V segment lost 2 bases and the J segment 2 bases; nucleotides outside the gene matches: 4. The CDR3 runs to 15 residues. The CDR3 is CASSVGGGTYNEQFF. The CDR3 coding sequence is TGTGCCAGCAGCGTTGGGGGAGGGACCTACAATGAGCAGTTCTTC.

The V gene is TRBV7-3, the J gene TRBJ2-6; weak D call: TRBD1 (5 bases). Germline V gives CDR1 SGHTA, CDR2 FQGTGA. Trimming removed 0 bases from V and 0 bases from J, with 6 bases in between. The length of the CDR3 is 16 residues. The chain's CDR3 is CASSLTGLSGANVLTF. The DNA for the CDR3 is TGTGCCAGCAGCTTAACGGGGCTCTCTGGGGCCAACGTCCTGACTTTC.

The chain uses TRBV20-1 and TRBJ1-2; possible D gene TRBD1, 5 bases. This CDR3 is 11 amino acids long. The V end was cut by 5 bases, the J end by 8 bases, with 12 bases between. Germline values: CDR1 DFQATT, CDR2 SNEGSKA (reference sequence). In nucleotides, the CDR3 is TGCAGTGCTGGGGCTGGCAGAGGCTACACCTTC. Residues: CSAGAGRGYTF.

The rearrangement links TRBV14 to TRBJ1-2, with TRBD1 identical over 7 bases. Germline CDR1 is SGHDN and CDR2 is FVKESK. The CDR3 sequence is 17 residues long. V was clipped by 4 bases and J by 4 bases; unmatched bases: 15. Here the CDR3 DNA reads TGTGCCAGCAGCCCCGGGACATTAAGGGGGCCAGCCTATGGCTACACCTTC. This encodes CASSPGTLRGPAYGYTF.

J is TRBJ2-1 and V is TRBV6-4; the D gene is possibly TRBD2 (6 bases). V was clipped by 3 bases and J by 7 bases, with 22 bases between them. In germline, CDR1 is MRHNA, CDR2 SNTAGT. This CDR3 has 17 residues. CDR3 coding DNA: TGTGCCAGCAGTGAGTACGGGGGTAGACGGAGCGGGAATGAGCAGTTCTTC. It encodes CASSEYGGRRSGNEQFF.

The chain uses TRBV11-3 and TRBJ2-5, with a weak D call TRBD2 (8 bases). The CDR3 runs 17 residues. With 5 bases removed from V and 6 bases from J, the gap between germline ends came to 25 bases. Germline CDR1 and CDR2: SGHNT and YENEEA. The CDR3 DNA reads TGTGCCAGCAGCCCCCCCGGGGGGGACCGGGACAGAAAGACCCAGTACTTC. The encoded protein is CASSPPGGDRDRKTQYF.

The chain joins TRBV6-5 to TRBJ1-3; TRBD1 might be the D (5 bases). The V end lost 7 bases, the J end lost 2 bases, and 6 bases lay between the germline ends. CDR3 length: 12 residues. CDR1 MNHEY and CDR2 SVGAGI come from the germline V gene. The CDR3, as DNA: TGTGCCAGCACAGGGACTGGAAACACCATATATTTT. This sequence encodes CASTGTGNTIYF.

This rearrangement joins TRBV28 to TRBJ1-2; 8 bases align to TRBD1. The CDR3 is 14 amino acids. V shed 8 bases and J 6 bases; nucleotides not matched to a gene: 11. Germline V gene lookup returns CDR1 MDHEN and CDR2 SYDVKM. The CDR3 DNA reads TGTGCCAGCGGGAAGCCGGGACAGGCGGATGGCTACACCTTC. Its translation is CASGKPGQADGYTF.